This is a list of T cell receptor beta chains from one sample in a study of glioma-infiltrating T cells. TCRdb passed the multiplex PCR reads through MiXCR, listing each CDR3 protein once. The profile shows 150,000 to 200,000 distinct CDR3 sequences, 32% of them singletons. Material for sequencing was glioma tissue, nonneoplastic brain tissue, or PBMCs (not recorded which). These receptors all stem from a human donor with low-grade glioma or glioblastoma, undergoing nonglioma brain surgery, or in good health (not recorded which). Both conserved end residues are part of each CDR3. Fields, in order: clone size, D gene, J gene, V gene, CDR3 DNA, CDR3 protein. The D gene is left open where the match is weak. Clone size appears in some rows only: once, few, many, or a class for an expanded clone.

>few|TRBD2|TRBJ2-1|TRBV7-9
TGTGCCAGCAGGATCTTCGGGACTAGCGGGGCCGACAATGAGCAGTTCTTC
CASRIFGTSGADNEQFF
>many|.|TRBJ1-1|TRBV20-1
TGCAGTGCTAGGATGAAGGGACACTCGAACACTGAAGCTTTCTTT
CSARMKGHSNTEAFF
>many|.|TRBJ2-5|TRBV18
TGTGCCAGCTCACCACGGCGGGACGACCAAGAGACCCAGTACTTC
CASSPRRDDQETQYF
>few|.|TRBJ1-3|TRBV30
TGTGCCTGGAGTGTAGATAACACCATATATTTT
CAWSVDNTIYF
>many|.|TRBJ2-5|TRBV7-2
TGTGCCAGCAGCTTAGAGACCCAGTACTTC
CASSLETQYF
>.|TRBD2|TRBJ2-7|TRBV19
TGTGCCAGTAGGAGTCGGGAGGAAAACCTGCGAGAGCAGTACTTC
CASRSREENLREQYF
>many|TRBD2|TRBJ2-7|TRBV2
TGTGCCAGCAGGGGTGCGGGAGGGCCAGACCAAAACGAGCAGTACTTC
CASRGAGGPDQNEQYF
>many|.|TRBJ2-1|TRBV20-1
TGCAGTGCTAGAGCGGGAGTGAGCTCCTACAATGAGCAGTTCTTC
CSARAGVSSYNEQFF
>many|.|TRBJ1-5|TRBV15
TGTGCCACCAGCAGATGGGCGGATTATCAGCCCCAGCATTTT
CATSRWADYQPQHF
>many|TRBD2|TRBJ2-2|TRBV7-2
TGTGCCAGCAGCGCTCTAGCGGGAGTTAACGGGGAGCTGTTTTTT
CASSALAGVNGELFF
>many|.|TRBJ2-1|TRBV7-6
TGTGCCAGCAGCTCAGGACAGCACCTAATCTACAATGAGCAGTTCTTC
CASSSGQHLIYNEQFF
>once|.|TRBJ2-3|TRBV19
TGTGCCAGCAGCCCAATAGGGGGGACAAATGATGGGGATACGCAGTATTTT
CASSPIGGTNDGDTQYF
>.|TRBD2|TRBJ2-7|TRBV27
TGTGCCAGCAGCCGTCGGACTAGCGGGACAGACTACGAGCAGTACTTC
CASSRRTSGTDYEQYF
>many|.|TRBJ2-3|TRBV20-1
TGCAGTGCAAAGATCAATAGCGGCCGTAGCACAGATACGCAGTATTTT
CSAKINSGRSTDTQYF
>many|.|TRBJ1-1|TRBV6-2/TRBV6-3
TGTGCCAGCATAAGAAGCACTGAAGCTTTCTTT
CASIRSTEAFF
>many|TRBD2|TRBJ2-7|TRBV6-5
TGTGCCAGCAGTTACTCAAGCGGGACCTACGAGCAGTACTTC
CASSYSSGTYEQYF
>.|.|TRBJ1-5|TRBV6-2/TRBV6-3
TGTTCCAGCAGTTCCCCCGGACCCCAGCCCCAGCATTTT
CSSSSPGPQPQHF
>many|.|TRBJ1-6|TRBV5-1
TGCGCCAGCAGCCAAGGACAGTTGACGAATAATTCACCCCTCCACTTT
CASSQGQLTNNSPLHF
>.|TRBD2|TRBJ2-1|TRBV4-2
TGTGCCAGCAGCCAAGAGGCTAGCGGGAGAGGGGAGCAGTTCTTC
CASSQEASGRGEQFF
>.|.|TRBJ1-1|TRBV6-2/TRBV6-3
TGTGTTAGCAGTTACGGAATAGGGAGTCGCACTGAAGCTTCCTTT
CVSSYGIGSRTEASF
>many|.|TRBJ1-1|TRBV6-2/TRBV6-3
TGTGCCAGCAGTTACCGCGGTTGGCAGGGTGGGAACACTGAAGCTTTCTTT
CASSYRGWQGGNTEAFF
>few|.|TRBJ2-5|TRBV10-3
TGTGCCATCACCCCGGAGGGGGCCGAGACCCAGTACTTC
CAITPEGAETQYF
>.|.|TRBJ2-3|TRBV24-1
TGTGCCACCAGTGATTTCACAGGGCCAATATTCACAGATACGCAGTATTTT
CATSDFTGPIFTDTQYF
>many|TRBD2|TRBJ2-1|TRBV27
TGTGCCAGCAGTCGACTAGCGGTCAATGAGCAGTTCTTC
CASSRLAVNEQFF
>.|TRBD2|TRBJ2-7|TRBV29-1
TGCAGCGTTGAAGCCGAACCACTAGCGGTTAGCTCCTACGAGCAGTACTTC
CSVEAEPLAVSSYEQYF
>many|.|TRBJ1-1|TRBV5-4
TGTGCCAGCAGCTTGGTGGACACGCACACTGAAGCTTTCTTT
CASSLVDTHTEAFF
>.|TRBD1|TRBJ2-3|TRBV29-1
TGCAGCGCCTACAGGGGAGCAGATACGCAGTATTTT
CSAYRGADTQYF
>.|.|TRBJ2-5|TRBV9
TGTGCCAGCAGCGAGCCGCCCTCGGGCGCAAAGACCCAGTACTTC
CASSEPPSGAKTQYF
>many|.|TRBJ1-3|TRBV10-3
TGTGCCGCCGGCGGGTCTGGAAACACCATATATTTT
CAAGGSGNTIYF
>many|.|TRBJ2-2|TRBV4-1
TGCGCCACGGGGCGGACAAACACCGGGGAGCTGTTTTTT
CATGRTNTGELFF
>many|.|TRBJ2-3|TRBV28
TGTGCCAGCATGTTTATGGATACGCAGTATTTT
CASMFMDTQYF
>.|.|TRBJ1-4|TRBV11-1
TGTGCCAGCAGACCCGACCTGGATGAAAAACTGTTTTTT
CASRPDLDEKLFF
>few|.|TRBJ2-3|TRBV18
TGTGCCAGCTCACCCCTAGGTAGCGGTCGCACAGATACGCAGTATTTT
CASSPLGSGRTDTQYF